A few counts support the clone carrying this T cell receptor (beta chain). A library of TCRbeta sequences, prepared with unique molecular identifiers, was generated. TCRdb reprocessed the PCR reads with MiXCR, giving one entry per CDR3 protein. Of approximately 400,000 distinct CDR3 sequences listed, roughly a tenth are singletons. The record originates from a study of T-cell reconstitution after alpha-beta-depleted transplantation in children. Trimming at V came to 3 bases and at J to 7 bases, leaving 3 bases not matched to a gene. CDR3 length: 13 residues. Germline V gene data show CDR1 as ENHRY and CDR2 as SYGVKD.

The sequences come from PBMCs from the stem cell graft donor, collected from the stem cell graft. The V gene is TRBV10-3, the J gene TRBJ2-1, with 7 bases that match TRBD2. The TCR sequence derives from a human donor who donated a stem cell graft to a child with acute myeloid leukemia. CDR3 residues: CAISERTSNEQFF. As DNA, the CDR3 is TGTGCCATCAGTGAAAGGACTAGTAATGAGCAGTTCTTC.